The TCR beta chain described here comes from a study of T cell responses to AZD1222 COVID-19 vaccine. Trimming took 5 bases from V and 4 from J, leaving 8 bases between them. The CDR3 spans 12 residues. Germline loops: CDR1 MDHEN, CDR2 SYDVKM. Assay used: immunoSEQ multiplex PCR; TCRdb lists only in-frame clones, some missing. The sample lists about 140,000 clones; 80% to 95% were seen once. This sequence joins TRBV28 and TRBJ2-5; no clear D. The sequencing used peripheral blood, collected 28 days after the second AZD1222 dose. This receptor was taken from an adult who received the AZD1222 COVID-19 vaccine. The CDR3 protein is CASSLVGETQYF. In nucleotides, the CDR3 is TGTGCCAGCAGTCTCGTTGGAGAGACCCAGTACTTC.